This T cell receptor beta chain is drawn from a study of blood T cell repertoires in COVID-19. The CDR3 has 14 residues. Trimming removed 10 bases at V and 5 bases at J, with 18 bases between. In germline, CDR1 is ENHRY, CDR2 SYGVKD. Only in-frame clones appear in the TCRdb table, and some are missing; sequencing was by immunoSEQ multiplex PCR. The data show 230,000 or so clones, with around 83% seen just once and more than 1.2% held by the top ten. Sequencing was carried out using peripheral blood. The chain carries TRBV10-3 and TRBJ1-5, with a weak D call TRBD1 (6 bases). The TCR comes from a woman aged 35 to 49 who had recovered from COVID-19. Written as DNA, the CDR3 is TGTGCCACCCGGGAGGGGGGGGGCGATCAGCCCCAGCATTTT. This codes for CATREGGGDQPQHF.